A single sample is the source of the 9 T cell receptor beta chains below, sequenced in a study of T cells in localized non-small cell lung cancer. The table came from immunoSEQ multiplex PCR; TCRdb's copy has only in-frame clones and leaves some out. The sample contains roughly 35,000 clones, around 85% of which appear only once. The source was peripheral blood, collected before any cancer treatment. The receptors here all came from a woman aged 35 to 70 with stage I lung adenocarcinoma.

V and J are TRBV29-1 and TRBJ2-7; D may match TRBD1 or TRBD2 (5 bases each). There are 14 residues in the CDR3. Germline lookup yields CDR1 SQVTM and CDR2 ANQGSEA. V dropped 6 bases and J dropped 2 bases, with 17 bases sitting between them. The CDR3 DNA reads as TGCAGCGTAGCTTCCGGGGACGGGGCCTACGAGCAGTACTTC. This gives the protein CSVASGDGAYEQYF.

The rearrangement uses TRBV28 and TRBJ2-5; D unresolved. V was pared by 7 bases and J by 5 bases, with 14 bases between. Germline V gene lookup returns CDR1 MDHEN and CDR2 SYDVKM. This CDR3 has 13 residues. DNA for the CDR3: TGTGCCAGCAACCCCCTCGGTGGGGAGACCCAGTACTTC. Translating gives CASNPLGGETQYF.

This sequence joins TRBV6-6 and TRBJ1-1; D unclear. This CDR3 contains 16 residues. Germline CDR1 is MNHNY and CDR2 is SVGAGI (reference sequence). The V end lost 6 bases, the J end lost 1 base, and 18 bases lay between the germline ends. As DNA, the CDR3 is TGTGCCAGCAGACCACTTGACCGAGGACCGAACACTGAAGCTTTCTTT. Residues: CASRPLDRGPNTEAFF.

The gene calls are TRBV4-1 and TRBJ2-3, with D possibly TRBD1 on 5 matching bases. The V end was cut by 0 bases, the J end by 2 bases, with 21 bases between. CDR1 and CDR2 from the germline V gene are MGHRA and YSYEKL. CDR3 length: 19 amino acids. The CDR3 region has the DNA TGCGCCAGCAGCCAAGAGGGGCTGGTCCCTAGTTTTATCACAGATACGCAGTATTTT. Residues: CASSQEGLVPSFITDTQYF.

This clone was found once. The V gene is TRBV6-1, the J gene TRBJ1-5, with a possible D match to TRBD1 (6 bases). This CDR3 contains 18 residues. Germline V CDR1 and CDR2: MNHNS, SASEGT. V was shortened by 0 bases and J by 6 bases, with 21 bases between the two germline ends. CDR3 sequence: CASSEAYWGRGAGQPQHF. CDR3 bases: TGTGCCAGCAGTGAAGCGTACTGGGGCAGGGGAGCGGGTCAGCCCCAGCATTTT.

This sequence joins TRBV5-4 and TRBJ1-6; D is uncertain. This CDR3 contains 15 residues. Trimming cost V 3 bases and J 1 base, with 8 bases left between them. Germline-derived CDR1 and CDR2 are SGHNT and YYREEE (reference sequence). The CDR3 region is CASSSSSSYNSPLHF. DNA for the CDR3: TGTGCCAGCAGCTCCTCTTCGTCCTATAATTCACCCCTCCACTTT. Full variable domain (rest looked up from reference TRBV5-4 and TRBJ1-6): ETGVTQSPTHLIKTRGQQVTLRCSSQSGHNTVSWYQQALGQGPQFIFQYYREEENGRGNFPPRFSGLQFPNYSSELNVNALELDDSALYLCASSSSSSYNSPLHFGNGTRLTVT.

This clone was observed once. V usage is TRBV18 and J usage is TRBJ2-1, with TRBD2 as a possible D gene (6 bases). V lost 2 bases to trimming and J lost 1 base, with 6 bases between them. Germline V gene sequence: CDR1 KGHSH, CDR2 LQKENI. This CDR3 has 14 residues. DNA for the CDR3: TGTGCCAGCTCACCAGGACTATCCTACAATGAGCAGTTCTTC. This sequence encodes CASSPGLSYNEQFF.

This chain uses TRBV5-5 with TRBJ1-2, with D possibly matching TRBD1 (5 bases). V lost 1 base and J lost 3, with 13 bases in between. This CDR3 contains 15 residues. Germline V CDR1 and CDR2: SGHKS, YYEKEE (reference sequence). CDR3 nucleotide sequence: TGTGCCAGCAGCTTGTCAGTCAGGGCGGACTATGGCTACACCTTC. This translates into CASSLSVRADYGYTF.

V usage is TRBV29-1 and J usage is TRBJ2-5; D ambiguous. Germline-derived CDR1 and CDR2 are SQVTM and ANQGSEA. The CDR3 totals 13 residues. V shed 4 bases and J shed 3 bases, with 12 bases lying between them. CDR3 sequence (DNA): TGCAGCGTTGCGCGTCAGAGGAAAGAGACCCAGTACTTC. It is translated as CSVARQRKETQYF.